The rows below give T cell receptor beta chains drawn from one sample of a study of regulatory T cells in long-lasting Graves disease. TCRdb redid the calling of the multiplex PCR reads with MiXCR, one entry per CDR3 protein. The sample holds hundreds of thousands of distinct CDR3 sequences; 30% are singletons and the top ten take roughly 41%. Source: peripheral blood mononuclear cells (PBMCs), taken when the disease was refractory, from a patient treated with antithyroid drugs. The source is a female donor with Graves disease. Both conserved end residues are part of each CDR3. D genes are given only for firm matches. The size entry is marked missing in some rows and otherwise reads once, few, many or a size class.

clone_size	v_call	d_call	j_call	cdr3_nt	cdr3_aa
few	TRBV6-2/TRBV6-3	-	TRBJ1-4	TGTGCCAGCAGTTACAGTTATAATGAAAAACTGTTTTTT	CASSYSYNEKLFF
-	TRBV28	-	TRBJ1-6	TGTGCCAGCAGGGCTGGTTCACCCCTCCACTTT	CASRAGSPLHF
-	TRBV19	-	TRBJ1-2	TGTGCCGGGGGCACCCGGAAGGACACCTTC	CAGGTRKDTF
-	TRBV5-6	-	TRBJ2-3	TGTGCCAGCAGCTGGGGCGCACCTAGCACAGATACGCAGTATTTT	CASSWGAPSTDTQYF
once	TRBV4-1	-	TRBJ1-2	TGCGCCAGCAGCCAAGATACGACAGTCTATGGCTACACCTTC	CASSQDTTVYGYTF
-	TRBV30	TRBD1	TRBJ1-2	TGTGCCTGGAGTCCCGGGACAGGGGGGTTCAACTATGGCTACACCTTC	CAWSPGTGGFNYGYTF
few	TRBV20-1	-	TRBJ2-7	TGCAGTGCCTCGGGGGCAGGGGTGTACTACGAGCAGTACTTC	CSASGAGVYYEQYF
few	TRBV9	TRBD1	TRBJ1-2	TGTGCCAGCAACCCCGGGACAGCGCGTTATGGCTACACCTTC	CASNPGTARYGYTF
-	TRBV18	-	TRBJ1-5	TGTGCCAGCTCACCACAGGGTGTTGGAAACAATCAGCCCCAGCATTTT	CASSPQGVGNNQPQHF
-	TRBV11-2	-	TRBJ2-7	TGTGCCAGCAGCTCCCCGGGACGGCCATACGAGCAGTACTTC	CASSSPGRPYEQYF
-	TRBV5-6	-	TRBJ2-7	TGTGCCAGCAGCCTGAGCTCCGTCAGGGGACGAAACTACGAGCAGTACTTC	CASSLSSVRGRNYEQYF
few	TRBV20-1	TRBD1	TRBJ1-2	TGCAGTGCTAGAAACAGGGGCGGTGGCTACACCTTC	CSARNRGGGYTF
-	TRBV7-7	TRBD2	TRBJ2-5	TGTGCCAGCAGCCCGCCGGGACTAGCGGGAGTTCAGGAGACCCAGTACTTC	CASSPPGLAGVQETQYF
-	TRBV5-4	-	TRBJ2-1	TGTGCCAGCAGCTTGGGGCCGCACAATGAGCAGTTCTTC	CASSLGPHNEQFF
-	TRBV10-3	-	TRBJ2-2	TGTGCCATCAGTGAGAGGGCCCCTGATGACACCGGGGAGCTGTTTTTT	CAISERAPDDTGELFF
few	TRBV28	TRBD1	TRBJ1-2	TGTGCAGCCTCGGGACAGGACGGATATGGCCACACCTTC	CAASGQDGYGHTF
-	TRBV6-5	-	TRBJ1-6	TGTGCCAGCAGTTACTCGACGGGGGATTCACCCCTCCACTTT	CASSYSTGDSPLHF
-	TRBV15	-	TRBJ2-7	TGTGTCACCAGCACCGGGACCAAGTCTGGGGAGCAGTACTTC	CVTSTGTKSGEQYF
many	TRBV7-2	TRBD2	TRBJ2-2	TGTGCCAGCAGCACGGGACTAGCGGGAGTTACCGGGGAGCTGTTTTTT	CASSTGLAGVTGELFF
-	TRBV28	-	TRBJ1-2	TGTGCCAGCAGCCCAGGGATCCCTAACTATGGCTACACCTTC	CASSPGIPNYGYTF
-	TRBV12-3/TRBV12-4	-	TRBJ1-1	TGTGCCAGCAGTTTACTGGAGGCCACTGAAACTTTCTTT	CASSLLEATETFF
few	TRBV20-1	TRBD2	TRBJ2-7	TGCAGTGCTAGAGATCTAAGGCTAGCGGGCTCCTACGAGCAGTACTTC	CSARDLRLAGSYEQYF
-	TRBV11-2	-	TRBJ2-5	TGTGCCAGCAGCTTAGAGGGCAGGGGCGGGGAGACCCAGTACTTC	CASSLEGRGGETQYF
-	TRBV7-9	-	TRBJ1-2	TGTGCCAGCAGTTCCGGGACAAGACTTAACTATGGCTACACCTTC	CASSSGTRLNYGYTF
many	TRBV28	TRBD1	TRBJ1-2	TGTGCCAGCAGTTCGAACCGGGACAGGGTGGGCTATGGCTACACCTTC	CASSSNRDRVGYGYTF
-	TRBV29-1	-	TRBJ1-2	TGCAGCGTTGAGCGGGCGTCGTATGGCTACACCTTC	CSVERASYGYTF
-	TRBV20-1	-	TRBJ1-1	TGCAGTGCTAGAGATACCTTGAACACTGAAGCTTTCTTT	CSARDTLNTEAFF
-	TRBV2	-	TRBJ2-5	TGTGCCAGCAGTGACATAGACCCGTACCAAGAGACCCAGTACTTC	CASSDIDPYQETQYF
-	TRBV6-1	-	TRBJ1-2	TGTGCCAGCAGGGATAGGGACACCAACTATGGCTACACCTTC	CASRDRDTNYGYTF
-	TRBV29-1	TRBD2	TRBJ2-5	TGCAGCGTTGAAACTAGCGGGAGGGCCCTCAGAAAGACCCAGTACTTC	CSVETSGRALRKTQYF
-	TRBV20-1	TRBD1	TRBJ2-1	TGCAGTGCTAGAGATAGGGAGAACAGGGGTCTTGAGACCTACAATGAGCAGTTCTTC	CSARDRENRGLETYNEQFF
few	TRBV7-3	-	TRBJ2-7	TGTGCCACCTACCGGAGGACGACCCGAGGGCCCGAGCAGTACTTC	CATYRRTTRGPEQYF
-	TRBV28	-	TRBJ1-3	TGTGCCTGTCAGCAGGGCCTCTCTGGAAACACCATATATTTT	CACQQGLSGNTIYF
-	TRBV5-1	-	TRBJ2-5	TGCGCCAGCATCCTCGGAGGGGGAGGGACCGCGGAGACCCAGTACTTC	CASILGGGGTAETQYF
few	TRBV29-1	-	TRBJ2-2	TGCAGCGGCGGAGGGGGCACCGGGGAGCTGTTTTTT	CSGGGGTGELFF
many	TRBV2	-	TRBJ1-1	TGTGCCAGTGACACAAACACTGAAGCTTTCTTT	CASDTNTEAFF
once	TRBV7-9	-	TRBJ2-4	TGTGCCAGCAGACTGACGGGACCACAAAACATTCAGTACTTC	CASRLTGPQNIQYF
-	TRBV12-3/TRBV12-4	-	TRBJ1-1	TGTGCCAGCAGGCTTTGGGGGGGTGGGACTGAAGCTTTCTTT	CASRLWGGGTEAFF
few	TRBV6-1	-	TRBJ2-3	TGTGCCAGCAATTGGATAGATACGCAGTATTTT	CASNWIDTQYF
few	TRBV6-1	-	TRBJ1-1	TGTGCCAGCAGAGAGGGGGGGGCCACTGAAACTTTCTTT	CASREGGATETFF
-	TRBV15	TRBD1	TRBJ1-2	TGTGCCACCAGCAGAGAGGACAGGGGATGGGGTGGCTACACCTTC	CATSREDRGWGGYTF
many	TRBV7-2	-	TRBJ1-2	TGTGCCAGCAGCTTAGGTTCCCAACAGGGACGTTACACCTTC	CASSLGSQQGRYTF
-	TRBV28	TRBD2	TRBJ2-7	TGTGCCAGCAGTTCTATTATCCGTGGACTAGCGGGAGGGCCTATTCGCTACGAGCAGTACTTC	CASSSIIRGLAGGPIRYEQYF
few	TRBV19	-	TRBJ1-2	TGTGCCAGTACCTCGGACACTAACTATGGCTACACCTTC	CASTSDTNYGYTF
-	TRBV12-3/TRBV12-4	-	TRBJ2-7	TGTGCCAGCTCCTTCGAAGGGAGCTACGAGCAGTACTTC	CASSFEGSYEQYF
few	TRBV12-3/TRBV12-4	-	TRBJ1-5	TGTGCCAGCAGTGTCGACACCGCCTTCAATCAGCCCCAGCATTTT	CASSVDTAFNQPQHF
once	TRBV29-1	-	TRBJ1-5	TGCAGCGTTGATGTAGAGGGAAGCAATCAGCCCCAGCATTTT	CSVDVEGSNQPQHF
-	TRBV7-9	TRBD2	TRBJ2-2	TGTGCCAGCAGCCCCCCGGGGACTAGCAAATATTGGGAGCTGTTTTTT	CASSPPGTSKYWELFF
-	TRBV15	TRBD2	TRBJ2-1	TGTGCCACCAGCAGAGAAGCGGGAGGGCCGAATGAGCAGTTCTTC	CATSREAGGPNEQFF
many	TRBV12-3/TRBV12-4	TRBD1	TRBJ1-5	TGTGCCAGCAGCCCTCCGGTGGACAGGGGTCAGCCCCAGCATTTT	CASSPPVDRGQPQHF
-	TRBV29-1	TRBD1	TRBJ2-2	TGCAGCGTCGAGGGACAGGGAACAAACACCGGGGAGCTGTTTTTT	CSVEGQGTNTGELFF
-	TRBV29-1	-	TRBJ1-2	TGCAGCGTTCCGACCGCCCCGGGACTAACTAACTATGGCTACACCTTC	CSVPTAPGLTNYGYTF
-	TRBV5-5	TRBD2	TRBJ2-1	TGTGCCAGCAGTGAACTAGCGGGATCCTACAATGAGCAGTTCTTC	CASSELAGSYNEQFF
few	TRBV6-5	TRBD1	TRBJ2-7	TGTGCCAGCAGTTACTCGACAGGGACCCTCTACGAGCAGTACTTC	CASSYSTGTLYEQYF
-	TRBV7-2	-	TRBJ1-1	TGTGCCAGCAGCTTAATTCCCCGGGGGACTGAAGCTTTCTTT	CASSLIPRGTEAFF